A selection of T cell receptor beta chains follows, all from one sample in a study of CD8+ T cells in alopecia areata. Data came from immunoSEQ multiplex PCR; TCRdb stores just in-frame clones and leaves some out. In the table there are fewer than 250,000 clones, 50% to 60% of which are singletons. The material sequenced was CD4+ T cells sorted from blood, taken at week 0. These receptors all stem from a human donor with alopecia areata. The CDR3 runs from the conserved cysteine through the conserved F or W. The D gene is left open where the match is weak. Clone size, where shown, is once, few, many, or a class for clones that have expanded.

d_call	v_call	clone_size	j_call	cdr3_nt	cdr3_aa
NA	TRBV6-5	NA	TRBJ1-1	TGTGCCAGCAGAAGGACCGAGCACACTGAAGCTTTCTTT	CASRRTEHTEAFF
NA	TRBV2	NA	TRBJ2-7	TGTGCCACCTCAAACGTAGGAAACGAGCAGTACTTC	CATSNVGNEQYF
NA	TRBV28	NA	TRBJ1-1	TGTGCCAGCAGTGGGACAAGGAACACTGAAGCTTTCTTT	CASSGTRNTEAFF
NA	TRBV27	NA	TRBJ2-2	TGTGCCAGCAGTCCCCAGGTGCTAGGCACCGGGGAGCTGTTTTTT	CASSPQVLGTGELFF
NA	TRBV4-1	NA	TRBJ2-7	TGCGCCAGCAGTAACGGAGTTCTCTCCTACGAGCAGTACTTC	CASSNGVLSYEQYF
NA	TRBV14	NA	TRBJ2-7	TGTGCCAGCAGCCACACTTATTACGAGCAGTACTTC	CASSHTYYEQYF
TRBD1	TRBV29-1	NA	TRBJ1-4	TGCAGCGTGAACAGGGGCCCAATGAGAAAAGAAAAACTGTTTTTT	CSVNRGPMRKEKLFF
NA	TRBV30	NA	TRBJ1-2	TGTGCCTGGAGTCGGCAGTCCCATTCACACACCTTC	CAWSRQSHSHTF
NA	TRBV6-5	NA	TRBJ2-1	TGTGCCAGCAGTTACAACAATGAGCAGTTCTTC	CASSYNNEQFF
NA	TRBV6-5	NA	TRBJ1-2	TGTGCCAGCAGGGATGGGACAAGCTTTGGCTACACCTTC	CASRDGTSFGYTF
NA	TRBV6-1	few	TRBJ2-2	TGTGCCAGCAGTTGGTTCACCGGGGAGCTGTTTTTT	CASSWFTGELFF
NA	TRBV19	NA	TRBJ1-1	TGTGCCAGTAGTGTCCAGGGACTTGGGGCTTTCTTT	CASSVQGLGAFF
NA	TRBV19	few	TRBJ1-1	TGTGCCAGTAGTCCCTCGTCCAGGAGGGGGAACACTGAAGCTTTCTTT	CASSPSSRRGNTEAFF
TRBD1	TRBV14	NA	TRBJ2-7	TGTGCCAGCAGCCAATACAGGGGTGCCGAGCAGTACTTC	CASSQYRGAEQYF
NA	TRBV18	NA	TRBJ1-1	TGTGCCAGCTCACCACCGGTCAGGGCGGGAACTGAAGCTTTCTTT	CASSPPVRAGTEAFF
NA	TRBV29-1	NA	TRBJ1-4	TGCAGCGCTGGGTTGGAAAAACTGTTTTTT	CSAGLEKLFF
NA	TRBV9	NA	TRBJ2-3	TGTGCCAGCAGCGTAGGGGAAGCGCAGTATTTT	CASSVGEAQYF
TRBD2	TRBV7-2	few	TRBJ2-3	TGTGCCAGCAGCCCCAATGGACTAGCGGGGGCTCAGGGGAAGCAGTATTTT	CASSPNGLAGAQGKQYF
TRBD1	TRBV29-1	few	TRBJ1-1	TGCAGCGTTGAAGGGTTGACAGGGGCATTAGAAGCTTTCTTT	CSVEGLTGALEAFF
NA	TRBV6-1	NA	TRBJ2-5	TGTGCCAGCAGTGAAGGCAACTTAAAAGAGACCCAGTACTTC	CASSEGNLKETQYF
TRBD2	TRBV2	NA	TRBJ2-3	TGTGCCAGCAGTGTAGGGGACCCCGGGGGGACGCAGTATTTT	CASSVGDPGGTQYF
NA	TRBV7-9	NA	TRBJ1-2	TGTGCCAGCAGCTCGGACTGGGAGTCCTCTTATGGCTACACCTTC	CASSSDWESSYGYTF
TRBD1	TRBV12-5	NA	TRBJ2-1	TGTGCTAGTGGTTTGGTTCTGGACAGGGTTAACAATGAGCAGTTCTTC	CASGLVLDRVNNEQFF
NA	TRBV5-1	few	TRBJ1-1	TGCGCCAGCAGCCCGGACGGGAACACTGAAGCTTTCTTT	CASSPDGNTEAFF
NA	TRBV2	few	TRBJ2-4	TGTGCCAGCCTCAAAACCCTCGGGGAAAACATTCAGTACTTC	CASLKTLGENIQYF
NA	TRBV6-1	NA	TRBJ2-7	TGTGCCAGCAGTGAGACCTACAACCCCGGGACGGCCAGATACGAGCAGTACTTC	CASSETYNPGTARYEQYF
TRBD1	TRBV25-1	NA	TRBJ2-6	TGTGCCAGCAGTGAATGGGACAGGGAGACCTCTGGGGCCAACGTCCTGACTTTC	CASSEWDRETSGANVLTF
NA	TRBV9	NA	TRBJ1-5	TGTGCCAGCAGCGTAAGTCAAGCATCGCCCCAGCATTTT	CASSVSQASPQHF
TRBD1	TRBV29-1	NA	TRBJ2-7	TGCAGCGTTCGACAGACAGGGAGCTACGAGCAGTACTTC	CSVRQTGSYEQYF
NA	TRBV7-7	NA	TRBJ2-3	TGTGCCAGCAGCCGAGACCCAGGGGGGAGCACAGATACGCAGTATTTT	CASSRDPGGSTDTQYF
TRBD1	TRBV6-1	NA	TRBJ1-4	TGTGCCAGCAGCGACGACAGGGCGGATGAAAAACTGTTTTTT	CASSDDRADEKLFF
NA	TRBV9	NA	TRBJ2-6	TGTGCCAGCAGCGCCACGGGAGCTGGGGCCAACGTCCTGACTTTC	CASSATGAGANVLTF
NA	TRBV9	few	TRBJ2-1	TGTGCCAGCAGCGCCAGGGGCAATGAGCAGTTCTTC	CASSARGNEQFF
TRBD1	TRBV9	few	TRBJ1-2	TGTGCCAGCAGCCCCCGGACAGGCTCGTATGGCTACACCTTC	CASSPRTGSYGYTF
NA	TRBV11-3	NA	TRBJ1-1	TGTGCCAGCAGCTTAATTGCGGGGGTTGTGAACACTGAAGCTTTCTTT	CASSLIAGVVNTEAFF
TRBD1	TRBV5-1	once	TRBJ2-4	TGCGCCAGCAGCTTGGGACAGGGGAACTTAGCCAAAAACATTCAGTACTTC	CASSLGQGNLAKNIQYF
TRBD1	TRBV28	NA	TRBJ1-1	TGTGCCAGCAGTCCGGACAGGGGGAACACTGAAGCTTTCTTT	CASSPDRGNTEAFF
NA	TRBV4-1	NA	TRBJ1-2	TGCGCCAGCAGCCAAGAATCGAACAGCTATGGCTACACCTTC	CASSQESNSYGYTF
TRBD2	TRBV6-5	once	TRBJ2-1	TGTGCCAGCAGGAGGACTAGCGGGGGGGACGGGAAGCAGTTCTTC	CASRRTSGGDGKQFF
TRBD2	TRBV7-2	NA	TRBJ2-3	TGTGCCAGCAGCTTTAGCGGGGCTACAGATACGCAGTATTTT	CASSFSGATDTQYF
NA	TRBV6-1	few	TRBJ1-1	TGTGCCAGCAGTGGGACCAGGGTGAACACTGAAGCTTTCTTT	CASSGTRVNTEAFF
NA	TRBV15	NA	TRBJ1-2	TGTGCCACCAGCAACGGGCGGGGGAACTATGGCTACACCTTC	CATSNGRGNYGYTF
NA	TRBV2	NA	TRBJ2-1	TGTGCCAGCAGTGGAGGGTGGAATGAGCAGTTCTTC	CASSGGWNEQFF
NA	TRBV4-1	NA	TRBJ2-5	TGCGCCAGCAGCCAAAGTTGGCGAAAAGAGACCCAGTACTTC	CASSQSWRKETQYF
NA	TRBV18	few	TRBJ1-1	TGTGCCAGCTCACCACAGGGGTTGTACACTGAAGCTTTCTTT	CASSPQGLYTEAFF